The 5 T cell receptor beta chains in this list originate from one sample, sequenced in a study of OX40 agonist ivuxolimab in advanced cancers. Some clones are missing from TCRdb's copy, which holds only in-frame ones; the method was immunoSEQ multiplex PCR. The sample gives approximately 68,000 clones, more than 85% of which show up once; under 10% is in the top ten. Source: CD4+ or CD8+ T cells sorted from blood, taken in a trial of the OX40 agonist ivuxolimab. The receptors were sampled from an adult with an advanced solid tumor such as melanoma, head and neck, liver or kidney cancer.

The chain recombines TRBV7-9 with TRBJ2-7; 7 bases are shared with TRBD1. This CDR3 spans 15 amino acids. From germline, CDR1 is SEHNR and CDR2 FQNEAQ (reference sequence). Trimming at V came to 2 bases and at J to 2 bases, leaving 6 bases not matched to a gene. The CDR3 sequence: CASSLSDRNPYEQYF. CDR3 in DNA: TGTGCCAGCAGCTTATCGGACAGGAACCCCTACGAGCAGTACTTC.

This clone was recorded once. This sample includes further DNA sequences coding for the same CDR3. V is TRBV6-1 and J is TRBJ2-7, with D uncertain. CDR1 MNHNS and CDR2 SASEGT come from the germline V gene. The V end lost 3 bases, the J end lost 3 bases, and 3 bases lay between the germline ends. The CDR3 length is 11 residues. CDR3 amino acids: CASSDSYEQYF. Here the CDR3 DNA reads TGTGCCAGCAGTGACAGCTACGAGCAGTACTTC.

The genes are TRBV4-1 and TRBJ2-7; the D is unclear. The CDR3 spans 19 residues. The ends were cut back, 3 bases at V and 0 bases at J, with 24 bases in the middle. Germline CDR1 is MGHRA and CDR2 is YSYEKL. The CDR3 DNA sequence: TGCGCCAGCAGCCACCCTACCTCCCCGAGCCTTATCCTCTCCTACGAGCAGTACTTC. It specifies CASSHPTSPSLILSYEQYF.

The V and J genes are TRBV19 and TRBJ2-7; perhaps TRBD1 as D (6 bases). V lost 4 bases and J 2 bases, leaving 9 bases between the germline ends. CDR3 size: 13 residues. Germline values: CDR1 LNHDA, CDR2 SQIVND (reference sequence). CDR3 loop: CASSTRDTYEQYF. The DNA of the CDR3 is TGTGCCAGTAGTACACGGGACACCTACGAGCAGTACTTC.

This chain uses TRBV4-2 with TRBJ1-6, with a possible D match to TRBD1 (6 bases). Trimming took off 1 base at V and 0 bases at J, with 10 bases between the two ends. The germline V gene has CDR1 LGHNA and CDR2 YNFKEQ. The CDR3 is 17 amino acids. The CDR3 reads CASSQAGHDSYNSPLHF. CDR3 bases: TGTGCCAGCAGCCAAGCGGGACACGACTCCTATAATTCACCCCTCCACTTT.